The 3 T cell receptor beta chains reported below all come from one sample, sequenced in a study of CD8 T cells in ankylosing spondylitis. For these TCRs, the target antigens are not known. Via MiXCR, TCRdb re-called the 5' RACE reads, giving one row per CDR3 protein. The sample comprises roughly 400,000 distinct CDR3 sequences, about a fifth of which are singletons, and 15% to 20% rests with the top ten. Broader study findings: Ankylosing spondylitis blood seemed to carry a telltale TCR beta motif made of several highly homologous variants.

The specimen was blood, either unsorted or a sorted T cell fraction (not recorded which). The source is a male donor with ankylosing spondylitis.

This clonotype was seen at least ten times. The chain links TRBV7-2 to TRBJ2-4; TRBD2 matches at 7 bases. CDR3 length: 14 residues. Germline V CDR1 and CDR2: SGHTA, FQGNSA. V lost 2 bases, J lost 6 bases, and 4 bases stayed unmatched. The CDR3 DNA follows: TGTGCCAGCAGCTTACGGGGGGTGAGAAACATTCAGTACTTC. Protein sequence: CASSLRGVRNIQYF. Together with reference TRBV7-2 and TRBJ2-4, the CDR3 gives the full variable domain: GAGVSQSPSNKVTEKGKDVELRCDPISGHTALYWYRQSLGQGLEFLIYFQGNSAPDKSGLPSDRFSAERTGGSVSTLTIQRTQQEDSAVYLCASSLRGVRNIQYFGAGTRLSVL.

This clonotype was counted only a few times. J is TRBJ2-2 and V is TRBV2, with TRBD2 as a possible D gene (5 bases). This CDR3 spans 15 amino acids. Trimming left V 4 bases short and J 1 base short, with 10 bases between. Germline CDR1 is SNHLY and CDR2 is FYNNEI. Here the CDR3 reads CASSGLRVNTGELFF. CDR3 nucleotides: TGTGCCAGCAGTGGACTGCGGGTGAACACCGGGGAGCTGTTTTTT.

This clonotype was picked up a small number of times. The V call is TRBV9, the J call TRBJ2-7, with 7 positions matching TRBD1. Unmatched junction bases numbered 3, after V lost 3 bases and J lost 0 bases. In germline, CDR1 is SGDLS, CDR2 YYNGEE. The CDR3 is 14 amino acids. The CDR3 spells CASSARQGSYEQYF. CDR3 nucleotide sequence: TGTGCCAGCAGCGCAAGACAGGGCTCCTACGAGCAGTACTTC.